These 30 T cell receptor beta chains originate from one sample sequenced in a study of molecular identifiers for immune sequencing clone quantification. TCRdb reanalysed the PCR reads using MiXCR and keeps one entry per CDR3 protein. The sample carries more than 450,000 distinct CDR3 sequences, over 20% recorded once. Sample: naive CD8+ T cells from blood, with Jurkat cell RNA spiked in. Subset here: FACS-sorted CD8+CD4-CCR7+CD45RA+ naive T cells. These receptors all stem from a human donor in good health. Some libraries in this study had Jurkat cell RNA spiked in.

This clonotype came up a few times. It may be a read error: a sequence one base away is much more abundant. The chain links TRBV5-1 to TRBJ2-7; D gene unclear. Germline CDR1 reads SGHRS; CDR2 reads YFSETQ. The CDR3 spans 14 residues. The CDR3 DNA is TGCGCCAGCAGCCACGGCGGCACCTATGACGAGCAGCACTTC. It translates to CASSHGGTYDEQHF. The variable domain in full, completed from reference TRBV5-1 and TRBJ2-7, reads KAGVTQTPRYLIKTRGQQVTLSCSPISGHRSVSWYQQTPGQGLQFLFEYFSETQRNKGNFPGRFSGRQFSNSRSEMNVSTLELGDSALYLCASSHGGTYDEQHFGPGTRLTVT.

A word on this clonotype: Relative to the germline gene, one junction end is altered; a read error may explain this. The V gene is TRBV20-1, the J gene TRBJ2-7; D unclear. The CDR3 contains 11 residues. Germline-derived CDR1 and CDR2 are DFQATT and SNEGSKA (reference sequence). The CDR3 region is CSAKNSYGQYF. Here the CDR3 DNA reads TGCAGTGCGAAAAATTCCTACGGGCAGTACTTC.

At least ten counts were recorded for this clonotype. CDR3 nucleotide sequence: TGCGCCAGCAGCCAAGAAGGCGCGGGGGGAACTGAAGCTTTCTTT. As protein: CASSQEGAGGTEAFF. This chain joins TRBV4-3 and TRBJ1-1; weak D call: TRBD1 (5 bases). Germline V gene sequence: CDR1 LGHNA, CDR2 YSLEER. Between the trimmed V and J ends, which lost 0 bases and 5 bases, there was a span of 13 bases. The CDR3 runs to 15 residues.

The CDR3 reads CASSLPTGREDEKLFF. As DNA, the CDR3 is TGTGCCAGCAGCTTACCCACCGGGAGGGAGGATGAAAAACTGTTTTTT. The rearrangement joins TRBV7-2 to TRBJ1-4; D gene ambiguous. The germline V gene has CDR1 SGHTA and CDR2 FQGNSA. CDR3 length equals 16 residues. V lost 2 bases to trimming and J lost 6 bases, with 16 bases between them.

V gene TRBV20-1 combines with J gene TRBJ1-2; D is unresolved. The CDR3 is 11 amino acids. Trimming removed 3 bases at V and 7 bases at J, with 9 bases between. Germline V gene sequence: CDR1 DFQATT, CDR2 SNEGSKA (reference sequence). CDR3 bases: TGCAGTGCTAGGATTGCGAGTGGCTACACCTTC. The encoded protein is CSARIASGYTF.

On this clonotype: This likely comes from a read error, as the CDR3 has no conserved phenylalanine or tryptophan at its end. The rearrangement links TRBV27 to TRBJ2-6, with D hard to call. CDR1 and CDR2 (germline): MNHEY, SMNVEV (reference sequence). V lost 2 bases, J lost 0 bases, and 8 bases lay in between. This CDR3 region has 16 residues. Here the CDR3 DNA reads TGTGCCAGCAGTTTAATCGGATTCTCTGGGGCCAACGTCCTGACTCTC. Its translation: CASSLIGFSGANVLTL.

This clonotype was detected many times. The gene calls are TRBV6-5 and TRBJ2-7; tentatively, D is TRBD1 or TRBD2 (5 bases each). V was pared by 5 bases and J by 7 bases, with 21 bases between. CDR3 size: 15 residues. From germline, CDR1 is MNHEY and CDR2 SVGAGI. The CDR3 DNA sequence: TGTGCCAGCAGTCCCCGGGACCCACCTGCTTGGGAGCAGTACTTC. As protein: CASSPRDPPAWEQYF.

The chain recombines TRBV4-3 with TRBJ1-2; D uncertain. The CDR3 has 14 residues. Trimming cost V 0 bases and J 8 bases, with 13 bases left between them. Germline V gene data show CDR1 as LGHNA and CDR2 as YSLEER. CDR3 DNA: TGCGCCAGCAGCCAAGACATGGGATCGGCCGGCTACACCTTC. The encoded protein is CASSQDMGSAGYTF.

This clonotype turned up a few times. V is TRBV12-3 or TRBV12-4 and J is TRBJ2-3, with TRBD2 identical over 8 bases. The CDR3 has 14 amino acids. Trimming took 6 bases from V and 5 from J; bases not matched to a gene: 7. DNA for the CDR3: TGTGCCAGCAGGCCGGGACTAGGAATAGATACGCAGTATTTT. Protein product: CASRPGLGIDTQYF.

This clonotype occurred a few times. The chain carries TRBV20-1 and TRBJ2-3; D remains unclear. This CDR3 contains 13 residues. Germline CDR1 is DFQATT and CDR2 is SNEGSKA (reference sequence). V was trimmed by 2 bases and J by 6 bases, leaving 12 bases between them. CDR3 sequence (DNA): TGCAGTGCTAGAACCTCTCCCCGCGATACGCAGTATTTT. This encodes CSARTSPRDTQYF.

In this sample, this clonotype turned up many times. This chain links TRBV20-1 with TRBJ1-1; the D is unclear. The CDR3 is 12 amino acids. Trimming removed 0 bases at V and 1 base at J, with 3 bases between. Germline V gene lookup returns CDR1 DFQATT and CDR2 SNEGSKA (reference sequence). The DNA of the CDR3 is TGCAGTGCTAGAGATGAGAACACTGAAGCTTTCTTT. It encodes CSARDENTEAFF.

This clonotype was observed at least ten times. One end of the junction varies from germline; a read error may be responsible. The rearrangement links TRBV5-4 to TRBJ1-1, with D tentatively TRBD1 (6 bases). The CDR3 length is 13 residues. Per germline, CDR1 SGHNT and CDR2 YYREEE (reference sequence). The chain's CDR3 is CASSFGRGTEAFF. CDR3 in DNA: TGCGCCAGCAGCTTTGGGAGGGGGACTGAAGCTTTCTTT.

J is TRBJ1-1 and V is TRBV7-2; perhaps TRBD1 as D (6 bases). This CDR3 is built from 15 residues. V was clipped by 1 base and J by 4 bases, with 13 bases between them. Germline V gene sequence: CDR1 SGHTA, CDR2 FQGNSA. The DNA of the CDR3 is TGTGCCAGCAGCTTAGGGGTTTTAGGGGGCACTGAAGCTTTCTTT. Translated, it gives CASSLGVLGGTEAFF.

This clonotype was detected a few times. The rearrangement links TRBV2 to TRBJ2-3; 14 bases map to TRBD2. Per the germline V gene, CDR1 is SNHLY and CDR2 is FYNNEI. CDR3 size: 16 residues. V dropped 1 base and J dropped 7; count of bases not matched to a gene: 4. CDR3 nucleotides: TGTGCCAGCAGTGAAGGACTAGCGGGGGGGCAGTATACGCAGTATTTT. Protein sequence: CASSEGLAGGQYTQYF.

This clonotype was observed many times. The chain couples TRBV5-1 to TRBJ1-1; possibly TRBD1 for D (6 bases). V was cut by 0 bases and J by 0 bases, with 12 bases left in between. Per germline, CDR1 SGHRS and CDR2 YFSETQ. This CDR3 comprises 16 residues. The CDR3 DNA reads as TGCGCCAGCAGCTTGGAGACAGGACCTATGAACACTGAAGCTTTCTTT. Its translation: CASSLETGPMNTEAFF.

This chain uses TRBV4-1 with TRBJ2-7, with 7 bases matching TRBD2. The CDR3 loop spans 15 amino acids. Germline CDR1 MGHRA, CDR2 YSYEKL. The V and J ends lost 1 base and 7 bases, in that order; junction bases with no gene match: 10. The CDR3 DNA follows: TGCGCCAGCAGCCAAGTACTCGGGGGGACGTGGGAGCAGTACTTC. It translates to CASSQVLGGTWEQYF.

CDR3 sequence: CASSLNRPRTDTQYF. CDR3 bases: TGTGCCAGCAGCCTGAACCGCCCTCGCACAGATACGCAGTATTTT. This rearrangement joins TRBV12-3 or TRBV12-4 to TRBJ2-3; no definite D call. V dropped 6 bases and J dropped 1 base, with 14 bases sitting between them. The CDR3 covers 15 residues.

This clonotype was picked up one time. Just one base apart from a much larger clone, this may be a read error. The chain links TRBV5-3 to TRBJ2-7; the D is unclear. TRBV5-3 is an ORF, and what it does is uncertain. CDR3 length: 15 amino acids. The CDR3 region has the DNA TGTGCCAGCAGCTTAAAAGATCCCGCCGTCGGTGGGCAGTACTTC. Protein: CASSLKDPAVGGQYF.

The sample holds one count of this clonotype. The V call is TRBV14, the J call TRBJ2-1; maybe TRBD2 (5 bases). The CDR3 covers 14 residues. The germline V gene encodes CDR1 SGHDN and CDR2 FVKESK. Trimming cost V 4 bases and J 8 bases, with 15 bases left between them. The CDR3 DNA reads TGTGCCAGCAGCCCGCGGGCACTCTCCGATGAGCAGTTCTTC. Translating gives CASSPRALSDEQFF.

A few counts support this clonotype. V usage is TRBV10-2 and J usage is TRBJ2-1; D is possibly TRBD2 (6 bases). With 6 bases removed from V and 10 bases from J, the gap between germline ends came to 19 bases. The CDR3 contains 14 residues. Germline V CDR1 and CDR2: WSHSY, SAAADI. The CDR3 sequence is CASRSAGTHLEQFF. The CDR3 DNA reads TGCGCCAGCAGGTCCGCCGGGACTCACCTAGAGCAGTTCTTC.

The chain carries TRBV7-6 and TRBJ2-3; 8 bases match TRBD1. Trimming removed 0 bases from V and 4 bases from J; junction bases left unmatched: 3. Per the germline V gene, CDR1 is SGHVS and CDR2 is FNYEAQ. This CDR3 is 15 amino acids long. In nucleotides, the CDR3 is TGTGCCAGCAGCTTAGCCACAGGGGGTGCAGATACGCAGTATTTT. Amino acid sequence: CASSLATGGADTQYF.

The chain joins TRBV29-1 to TRBJ2-1, with 8 bases fitting TRBD2. CDR1 and CDR2 from the germline V gene are SQVTM and ANQGSEA. The CDR3 loop spans 15 amino acids. Trimming removed 0 bases from V and 9 bases from J; junction bases left unmatched: 10. As DNA, the CDR3 is TGCAGCGTTGAAGATACGGGGACTAGTTGGGCTGAGCAGTTCTTC. Protein: CSVEDTGTSWAEQFF.

The table lists this clonotype with a few counts. An end of the junction does not agree with germline; a read error may underlie this. V gene TRBV27 combines with J gene TRBJ1-1; D may be TRBD1 (5 bases). From germline, CDR1 is MNHEY and CDR2 SMNVEV (reference sequence). The CDR3 extends over 13 amino acids. The CDR3 DNA is TGTGCCGGCAGCTGGGGGTTCCACACTGAAGCTTTCTTT. Its protein is CAGSWGFHTEAFF.

Remarks on this clonotype: A much larger clone differs from this one at a single base, so this may be a read error. Because it lacks the conserved phenylalanine or tryptophan at the end, this CDR3 is likely a read error. This rearrangement joins TRBV27 to TRBJ2-7, with a possible D match to TRBD2 (7 bases). The CDR3 is made up of 14 amino acids. With 2 bases removed from V and 2 bases from J, the gap between germline ends came to 10 bases. The germline V gene encodes CDR1 MNHEY and CDR2 SMNVEV (reference sequence). CDR3 sequence: CASSLRGATYEQYL. CDR3 sequence (DNA): TGTGCCAGCAGTTTACGGGGGGCTACCTACGAGCAGTACCTC.

This clonotype came up many times. CDR3 sequence (DNA): TGCGCCAGCAGCTTGAACCAGAGACAGAACACTGAAGCTTTCTTT. This codes for CASSLNQRQNTEAFF. The chain links TRBV5-1 to TRBJ1-1; D gene unclear. The CDR3 loop spans 15 amino acids. The germline V gene encodes CDR1 SGHRS and CDR2 YFSETQ. Trimming took off 1 base at V and 1 base at J, with 11 bases between the two ends.

This clonotype was recorded many times. The chain is built from TRBV23-1 and TRBJ2-2; 9 bases align to TRBD1. TRBV23-1 has ORF status, its function being uncertain. CDR3 length equals 16 residues. Losses at the gene ends were 0 bases for V and 5 bases for J; bases not matched to a gene: 4. Here the CDR3 DNA reads TGCGCCAGCAGTCAATCGTACAGGGGGCGGACCGGGGAGCTGTTTTTT. Encoded protein: CASSQSYRGRTGELFF.

Ten or more counts support this clonotype. This chain uses TRBV4-1 with TRBJ1-5, with D perhaps TRBD1 (6 bases). The CDR3 length is 15 residues. Germline CDR1 MGHRA, CDR2 YSYEKL. V dropped 6 bases and J dropped 4 bases, with 16 bases sitting between them. The DNA for the CDR3 is TGCGCCAGCAGAGGACAGACAGTAATAAATCAGCCCCAGCATTTT. It translates to CASRGQTVINQPQHF.

This sequence joins TRBV4-1 and TRBJ2-1; the D gene is possibly TRBD1 (5 bases). The V gene lost 3 bases and the J gene lost 4 bases, with 13 bases spanning the gap. This CDR3 contains 15 residues. Germline CDR1 reads MGHRA; CDR2 reads YSYEKL. The CDR3 here is CASSQKTVTYNEQFF. In DNA, the CDR3 is TGCGCCAGCAGCCAGAAGACAGTGACATACAATGAGCAGTTCTTC.

This clonotype was counted only a few times. CDR3 residues: CASSIFILVSSTDTQYF. In DNA, the CDR3 is TGTGCCAGTAGTATATTTATTCTGGTCAGTAGCACAGATACGCAGTATTTT. The chain employs TRBV19 and TRBJ2-3; no firm D call. This CDR3 has 17 residues. Germline loops: CDR1 LNHDA, CDR2 SQIVND (reference sequence). V lost 2 bases, J lost 0 bases, and 15 bases lay in between.

This clonotype was detected many times. The chain employs TRBV5-1 and TRBJ2-3; TRBD1 matches at 7 bases. CDR1 is SGHRS, CDR2 YFSETQ, per germline. This CDR3 spans 16 amino acids. V lost 3 bases, J lost 0 bases, and 7 bases stayed unmatched. This CDR3 is CASSWAGTESTDTQYF. Written as DNA, the CDR3 is TGCGCCAGCAGCTGGGCCGGGACAGAGAGCACAGATACGCAGTATTTT. Full variable domain (missing parts from reference TRBV5-1 and TRBJ2-3): KAGVTQTPRYLIKTRGQQVTLSCSPISGHRSVSWYQQTPGQGLQFLFEYFSETQRNKGNFPGRFSGRQFSNSRSEMNVSTLELGDSALYLCASSWAGTESTDTQYFGPGTRLTVL.